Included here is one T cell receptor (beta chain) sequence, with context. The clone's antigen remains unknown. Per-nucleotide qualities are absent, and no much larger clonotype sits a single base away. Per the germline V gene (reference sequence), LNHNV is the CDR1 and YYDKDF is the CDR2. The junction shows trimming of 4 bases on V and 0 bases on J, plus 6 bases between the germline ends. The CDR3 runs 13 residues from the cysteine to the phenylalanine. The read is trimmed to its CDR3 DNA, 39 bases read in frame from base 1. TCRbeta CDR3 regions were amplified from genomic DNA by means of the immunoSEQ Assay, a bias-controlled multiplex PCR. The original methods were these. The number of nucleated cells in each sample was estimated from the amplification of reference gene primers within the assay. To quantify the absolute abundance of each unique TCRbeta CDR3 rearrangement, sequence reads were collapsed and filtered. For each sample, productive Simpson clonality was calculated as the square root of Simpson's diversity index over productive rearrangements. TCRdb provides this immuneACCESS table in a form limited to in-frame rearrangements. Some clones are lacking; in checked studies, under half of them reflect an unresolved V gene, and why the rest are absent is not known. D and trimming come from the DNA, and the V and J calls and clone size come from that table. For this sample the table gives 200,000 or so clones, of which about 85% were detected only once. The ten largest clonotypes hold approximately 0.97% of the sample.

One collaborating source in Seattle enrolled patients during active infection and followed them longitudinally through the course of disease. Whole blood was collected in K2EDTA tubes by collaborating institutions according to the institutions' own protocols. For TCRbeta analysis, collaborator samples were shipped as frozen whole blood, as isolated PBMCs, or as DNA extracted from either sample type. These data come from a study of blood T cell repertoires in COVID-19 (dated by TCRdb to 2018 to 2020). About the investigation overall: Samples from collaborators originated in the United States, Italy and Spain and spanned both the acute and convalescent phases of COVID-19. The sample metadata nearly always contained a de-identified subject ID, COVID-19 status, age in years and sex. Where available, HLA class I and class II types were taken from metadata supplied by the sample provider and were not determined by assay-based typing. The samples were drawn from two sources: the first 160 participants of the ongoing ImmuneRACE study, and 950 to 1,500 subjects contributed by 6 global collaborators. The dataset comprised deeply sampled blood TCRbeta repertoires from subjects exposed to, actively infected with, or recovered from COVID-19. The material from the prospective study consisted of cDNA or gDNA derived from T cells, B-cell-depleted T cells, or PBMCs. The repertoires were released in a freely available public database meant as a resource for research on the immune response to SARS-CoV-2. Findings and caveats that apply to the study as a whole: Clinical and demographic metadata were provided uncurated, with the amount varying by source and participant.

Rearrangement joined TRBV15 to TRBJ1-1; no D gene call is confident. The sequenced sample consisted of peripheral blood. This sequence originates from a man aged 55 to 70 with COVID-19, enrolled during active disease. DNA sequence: TGTGCCACCAGCAAACAGTTGAACACTGAAGCTTTCTTT. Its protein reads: CATSKQLNTEAFF.